Shown below are 8 T cell receptor beta chains from a single sample sequenced in a study of cytomegalovirus exposure and HLA in healthy donors. The PCR was carried out with 60 Vbeta primers and 13 Jbeta primers. Assay: immunoSEQ multiplex PCR; the TCRdb copy retains only in-frame clones and omits some. This repertoire shows about 120,000 clones, 67% found once; its top ten account for about 8%. The sequenced sample consisted of PBMCs. Receptor source: a man aged 18 to 30 in good health and CMV-seropositive.

As for this clone: A junction boundary mismatches the germline segment, possibly from a read error. This chain links TRBV13 with TRBJ2-5, with a weak D call TRBD2 (7 bases). CDR3 size: 15 residues. Germline loops: CDR1 PRHDT, CDR2 FYEKMQ (reference sequence). This CDR3 is CAGSQRDKLEETQYF. CDR3 coding DNA: TGTGCCGGCAGCCAGCGGGACAAACTTGAAGAGACCCAGTACTTC.

The table lists this clone with a count of one. The chain uses TRBV27 and TRBJ1-5; D possibly corresponds to TRBD1 (6 bases). Trimming stripped 4 bases from V and 4 bases from J, with 8 bases between. The germline V gene encodes CDR1 MNHEY and CDR2 SMNVEV (reference sequence). CDR3 size: 13 residues. CDR3 DNA sequence: TGTGCCAGCAGTTACAGGGTAAATCAGCCCCAGCATTTT. Its translation: CASSYRVNQPQHF.

The table lists this clone with a count of one. This chain connects TRBV7-9 to TRBJ2-2; possibly TRBD2 for D (7 bases). The CDR3 consists of 14 residues. The V end lost 3 bases, the J end lost 5 bases, and 10 bases lay between the germline ends. In germline, CDR1 is SEHNR, CDR2 FQNEAQ (reference sequence). CDR3 sequence: CASSLGGLTGELFF. DNA for the CDR3: TGTGCCAGCAGCTTGGGGGGGCTGACCGGGGAGCTGTTTTTT.

The chain couples TRBV2 to TRBJ2-4, with D tentatively TRBD1 (6 bases). Deletions cut 3 bases from V and 7 bases from J, with 13 bases between. The germline V gene encodes CDR1 SNHLY and CDR2 FYNNEI. CDR3 length: 14 amino acids. CDR3 region: CASSEWQGRNIQYF. CDR3 in DNA: TGTGCCAGCAGTGAGTGGCAGGGGCGCAACATTCAGTACTTC.

In DNA form, the CDR3 reads TGTGCCAGCAGTTTACAGGGAAGTAAGACCCAGTACTTC. This translates into CASSLQGSKTQYF. The rearrangement links TRBV28 to TRBJ2-5, with D maybe TRBD1 (5 bases). The CDR3 contains 13 residues. The V end was cut by 2 bases, the J end by 6 bases, with 10 bases between. Per the germline V gene, CDR1 is MDHEN and CDR2 is SYDVKM.

The chain joins TRBV11-3 to TRBJ1-1; D unclear. The CDR3 length is 15 residues. V lost 5 bases to trimming and J lost 0 bases, with 13 bases between them. Germline V CDR1 and CDR2: SGHNT, YENEEA. The CDR3 loop is CASSRQTRMNTEAFF. The CDR3 nucleotides are TGTGCCAGCAGCCGACAAACACGCATGAACACTGAAGCTTTCTTT. Complete variable domain (other parts from reference TRBV11-3 and TRBJ1-1): EAGVVQSPRYKIIEKKQPVAFWCNPISGHNTLYWYLQNLGQGPELLIRYENEEAVDDSQLPKDRFSAERLKGVDSTLKIQPAELGDSAVYLCASSRQTRMNTEAFFGQGTRLTVV.

This clone has more than one count but fewer than ten. V usage is TRBV2 and J usage is TRBJ2-3, with a tentative D call TRBD1 (5 bases). This CDR3 region has 14 residues. Trimming cost V 4 bases and J 4 bases, with 12 bases left between them. Germline values: CDR1 SNHLY, CDR2 FYNNEI. The CDR3 spells CASSAQFRADTQYF. For the CDR3, the DNA is TGTGCCAGCAGTGCCCAATTCAGGGCAGATACGCAGTATTTT.

This clone was counted once. For the CDR3, the DNA is TGCGCCAGCAGCACAGGACAGGGGGCCTTGGACGAGCAGTACTTC. This encodes CASSTGQGALDEQYF. The chain joins TRBV5-1 to TRBJ2-7, with 11 nucleotides matching TRBD1. The V and J ends lost 4 bases and 5 bases, in that order; junction bases with no gene match: 8. The CDR3 consists of 15 residues. CDR1 SGHRS and CDR2 YFSETQ come from the germline V gene.